Shown below are 28 T cell receptor beta chains from a single sample sequenced in a study of CD8+ T cells in alopecia areata. Extraction and reverse transcription of RNA yielded cDNA as the sequencing template. TCRdb's copy holds only in-frame clones and misses some; the assay was immunoSEQ multiplex PCR. Of 170,000 or so clones in the sample, about 60% were seen once. The treatment was: oral pan-JAK inhibitor, 5-10 mg twice daily. The sample here was CD8+ T cells sorted from blood, taken at week 24, from a patient treated with tofacitinib. These receptor sequences come from a human donor with alopecia areata.

V is TRBV20-1 and J is TRBJ1-2; D is ambiguous. This CDR3 is built from 11 residues. V was trimmed by 6 bases and J by 8 bases, leaving 13 bases between them. Germline V gene data show CDR1 as DFQATT and CDR2 as SNEGSKA (reference sequence). CDR3 in amino acids: CSANSDGGYTF. The CDR3 DNA is TGCAGTGCGAATTCTGACGGAGGCTACACCTTC.

This chain links TRBV27 with TRBJ1-2; possible D gene TRBD1, 5 bases. Germline V gene data show CDR1 as MNHEY and CDR2 as SMNVEV (reference sequence). V gave up 0 bases and J gave up 8 bases, with 10 bases separating them. The CDR3 is made up of 13 amino acids. CDR3 sequence: CASSLSSRGGYTF. CDR3 nucleotide sequence: TGTGCCAGCAGTTTATCCTCGCGGGGCGGCTACACCTTC.

This clone was seen a few times. The rearrangement uses TRBV6-5 and TRBJ2-5, with D hard to call. The V end was cut by 4 bases, the J end by 0 bases, with 6 bases between. The CDR3 sequence is 13 residues long. Germline CDR1 and CDR2: MNHEY and SVGAGI. The CDR3 loop reads CASSWRNQETQYF. The CDR3 DNA reads as TGTGCCAGCAGTTGGCGGAACCAAGAGACCCAGTACTTC.

The chain joins TRBV15 to TRBJ2-7; possibly TRBD1 or TRBD2 for D (5 bases each). Germline V lookup: CDR1 LNHNV, CDR2 YYDKDF (reference sequence). The CDR3 is made up of 13 amino acids. Trimming left V 1 base short and J 4 bases short, with 8 bases between. CDR3 amino acids: CATSRVGGYEQYF. For the CDR3, the DNA is TGTGCCACCAGCAGAGTTGGGGGTTACGAGCAGTACTTC.

This clone was picked up a small number of times. The chain has TRBV4-1 and TRBJ2-7, with D maybe TRBD1 (6 bases). Germline lookup yields CDR1 MGHRA and CDR2 YSYEKL. Trimming cost V 0 bases and J 2 bases, with 8 bases left between them. This CDR3 region has 14 residues. The CDR3 loop reads CASSQEGAAYEQYF. The CDR3 coding sequence is TGCGCCAGCAGCCAAGAGGGGGCTGCCTACGAGCAGTACTTC.

This clone appeared a single time. This CDR3 is CASSLVIPDTQYF. The CDR3 DNA reads TGCGCCAGCAGCTTGGTAATACCCGATACGCAGTATTTT. This chain links TRBV5-1 with TRBJ2-3, with D uncertain. This CDR3 has 13 residues. Trimming removed 0 bases from V and 6 bases from J, with 8 bases in between. CDR1 SGHRS and CDR2 YFSETQ come from the germline V gene.

The chain joins TRBV5-1 to TRBJ1-5; D not certain. The CDR3 sequence is 15 residues long. V gave up 4 bases and J gave up 2 bases, with 13 bases separating them. Germline CDR1 is SGHRS and CDR2 is YFSETQ. This CDR3 is CASSPDDGGNQPQHF. In nucleotides, the CDR3 is TGCGCCAGCAGCCCTGATGACGGGGGCAATCAGCCCCAGCATTTT.

The genes are TRBV9 and TRBJ1-1; D is unclear. The V end was cut by 0 bases, the J end by 1 base, with 7 bases between. Germline V gene lookup returns CDR1 SGDLS and CDR2 YYNGEE. The CDR3 is made up of 14 amino acids. The CDR3 nucleotides read TGTGCCAGCAGCGTAGATCTTGGGAACACTGAAGCTTTCTTT. Protein: CASSVDLGNTEAFF. Full variable domain (remainder filled in from reference TRBV9 and TRBJ1-1): DSGVTQTPKHLITATGQRVTLRCSPRSGDLSVYWYQQSLDQGLQFLIQYYNGEERAKGNILERFSAQQFPDLHSELNLSSLELGDSALYFCASSVDLGNTEAFFGQGTRLTVV.

The chain has TRBV9 and TRBJ2-3; 7 bases line up with TRBD2. The V gene end was trimmed by 6 bases and the J gene end by 10 bases; junction bases not matched to a gene: 20. The germline V gene has CDR1 SGDLS and CDR2 YYNGEE. This CDR3 contains 16 residues. CDR3 in DNA: TGTGCCAGCACCATATTCCGGGACTACCCCCCCATAGCGCAGTATTTT. Translation gives CASTIFRDYPPIAQYF.

The chain is built from TRBV19 and TRBJ2-5; a possible D gene is TRBD2 (5 bases). Germline CDR1 and CDR2: LNHDA and SQIVND (reference sequence). V shed 3 bases and J shed 7 bases, with 12 bases lying between them. The CDR3 has 13 residues. CDR3: CASSIVSGGTQYF. Here the CDR3 DNA reads TGTGCCAGTAGTATTGTGAGTGGAGGGACCCAGTACTTC.

CDR3 bases: TGTGCCAGCAGCATAACACCGGGACTAGCTGTTGAGCAGTTCTTC. It yields the protein CASSITPGLAVEQFF. This chain connects TRBV4-2 to TRBJ2-1, with TRBD2 matching over 9 bases. The germline CDR1 and CDR2 sequences are LGHNA and YNFKEQ. There are 15 residues in the CDR3. The V gene end was trimmed by 5 bases and the J gene end by 9 bases; junction bases not matched to a gene: 11.

V usage is TRBV30 and J usage is TRBJ1-5, with D possibly being TRBD1 (6 bases). Germline CDR1 reads GTSNPN; CDR2 reads SVGIG (reference sequence). This CDR3 has 16 residues. V dropped 5 bases and J dropped 5 bases, with 22 bases sitting between them. The CDR3 DNA is TGTGCCTGGGGTCCGCTGGTGGGGGGCAGAGATCAGCCCCAGCATTTT. Protein product: CAWGPLVGGRDQPQHF. The complete variable domain, with remaining parts taken from reference TRBV30 and TRBJ1-5, reads SQTIHQWPATLVQPVGSPLSLECTVEGTSNPNLYWYRQAAGRGLQLLFYSVGIGQISSEVPQNLSASRPQDRQFILSSKKLLLSDSGFYLCAWGPLVGGRDQPQHFGDGTRLSIL.

This chain uses TRBV29-1 with TRBJ1-1; no clear D gene. Germline-derived CDR1 and CDR2 are SQVTM and ANQGSEA. This CDR3 spans 12 amino acids. V was clipped by 4 bases and J by 1 base, with 7 bases between them. The CDR3 sequence is CSVGWGNTEAFF. For the CDR3, the DNA is TGCAGCGTTGGGTGGGGGAACACTGAAGCTTTCTTT.

This chain links TRBV25-1 with TRBJ2-2, with D perhaps TRBD1 (6 bases). Trimming took 7 bases from V and 2 from J, leaving 11 bases between them. The germline CDR1 and CDR2 sequences are MGHDK and SYGVNS. CDR3 length: 14 amino acids. Here the CDR3 reads CASTSDRNTGELFF. The CDR3 DNA reads TGTGCCAGCACCTCGGACAGAAACACCGGGGAGCTGTTTTTT.

The V and J genes are TRBV4-1 and TRBJ1-1; 7 positions match TRBD1. Germline values: CDR1 MGHRA, CDR2 YSYEKL. V gave up 1 base and J gave up 6 bases; unmatched junction bases: 11. The CDR3 runs to 16 residues. The CDR3 sequence is CASSQVPPGGLAEAFF. CDR3 in DNA: TGCGCCAGCAGCCAAGTGCCTCCAGGGGGATTAGCTGAAGCTTTCTTT.

Only a few counts were recorded for this clone. V gene TRBV9 combines with J gene TRBJ2-7; 11 bases are shared with TRBD1. J lost 6 bases, V lost 0 bases, and 2 bases had no gene match. The germline CDR1 and CDR2 sequences are SGDLS and YYNGEE. CDR3 size: 14 residues. The CDR3 DNA reads TGTGCCAGCAGCGTAGGGACAGGGGGCTTCGAGCAGTACTTC. Encoded protein: CASSVGTGGFEQYF.

To note about this clone: Other nucleotide sequences from this sample produce the same CDR3. V usage is TRBV7-9 and J usage is TRBJ1-5; D gene unclear. This CDR3 has 13 residues. The V gene's germline CDR1 is SEHNR and CDR2 FQNEAQ (reference sequence). The V and J ends lost 6 bases and 0 bases respectively, with 6 bases between them. Here the CDR3 reads CASSLNSNQPQHF. For the CDR3, the DNA is TGTGCCAGCAGTCTTAATAGCAATCAGCCCCAGCATTTT.

Details on this clone: A much larger clone lies a single base off, so this may be a read error. The chain carries TRBV7-6 and TRBJ2-3; D remains ambiguous. V lost 1 base and J 1 base, leaving 0 bases between the germline ends. Germline V gene sequence: CDR1 SGHVS, CDR2 FNYEAQ. The CDR3 has 12 residues. The CDR3 sequence: CASSLGTDTQYF. The CDR3 coding sequence is TGTGCCAGCAGCTTAGGCACAGATACGCAGTATTTT.

This clone has a handful of counts. CDR3 residues: CATGMDGSHEQYF. CDR3 DNA: TGTGCCACCGGGATGGACGGGTCCCACGAGCAGTACTTC. The rearrangement joins TRBV6-5 to TRBJ2-7; a weak D match, TRBD2 (5 bases). The germline V and J ends were trimmed by 10 bases and 5 bases, with 18 bases remaining between them. Germline V lookup: CDR1 MNHEY, CDR2 SVGAGI. The CDR3 has 13 residues.

The chain couples TRBV25-1 to TRBJ2-7, with 9 bases aligning to TRBD1. CDR1 and CDR2 (germline): MGHDK, SYGVNS. Trimming cost V 5 bases and J 2 bases; bases outside gene matches: 7. This CDR3 region has 15 residues. This chain's CDR3 is CASSPSGTGPYEQYF. The CDR3 nucleotides are TGTGCCAGCAGTCCCTCCGGGACAGGGCCCTACGAGCAGTACTTC.

This clone came up a few times. CDR3 protein: CASTQGTGELFF. The CDR3 DNA reads as TGCGCCAGCACCCAGGGGACCGGGGAGCTGTTTTTT. This chain links TRBV5-1 with TRBJ2-2, with a weak D call TRBD1 (6 bases). The germline CDR1 and CDR2 sequences are SGHRS and YFSETQ. Trimming took 6 bases from V and 5 from J, leaving 8 bases between them. CDR3 length: 12 residues.

The V and J genes are TRBV4-1 and TRBJ1-1; the match to TRBD1 covers 7 bases. CDR3 length equals 12 residues. Germline CDR1 MGHRA, CDR2 YSYEKL. V was clipped by 3 bases and J by 6 bases; unmatched bases: 1. The CDR3 DNA follows: TGCGCCAGCAGCCAGGGGACAGCTGAAGCTTTCTTT. Translated, it gives CASSQGTAEAFF.

The J gene is TRBJ1-3, the V gene TRBV2; no firm D call. The V end lost 4 bases, the J end lost 0 bases, and 10 bases lay between the germline ends. CDR1 is SNHLY, CDR2 FYNNEI, per germline. The CDR3 is made up of 15 amino acids. CDR3 sequence (DNA): TGTGCCAGCAGTGTCGGTCAGTCCTCTGGAAACACCATATATTTT. Amino acids: CASSVGQSSGNTIYF.

In this sample, this clone turned up once. The chain carries TRBV6-5 and TRBJ1-1; D unclear. The CDR3 length is 14 residues. CDR1 MNHEY and CDR2 SVGAGI come from the germline V gene. V shed 2 bases and J shed 0 bases, with 7 bases lying between them. The DNA of the CDR3 is TGTGCCAGCAGTTACAGGGCCGTGAACACTGAAGCTTTCTTT. As protein: CASSYRAVNTEAFF.

There are a few counts of this clone. This chain connects TRBV6-6 to TRBJ2-7, with D perhaps being TRBD1 or TRBD2 (5 bases each). Per the germline V gene, CDR1 is MNHNY and CDR2 is SVGAGI (reference sequence). The CDR3 runs to 14 residues. Trimming took 5 bases from V and 2 from J, leaving 13 bases between them. DNA of the CDR3: TGTGCCAGCAGTCACCCGGGACCAACCTACGAGCAGTACTTC. Translated, it gives CASSHPGPTYEQYF.

The V call is TRBV30, the J call TRBJ1-4; 9 bases are shared with TRBD1. The germline gives CDR1 GTSNPN, CDR2 SVGIG (reference sequence). The CDR3 sequence is 18 residues long. With V trimmed by 0 bases and J by 0 bases, 8 bases remained unmatched. CDR3 in amino acids: CAWSVPDRGLATNEKLFF. The DNA for the CDR3 is TGTGCCTGGAGTGTTCCGGACAGGGGCTTGGCAACTAATGAAAAACTGTTTTTT.

The chain has TRBV29-1 and TRBJ2-6; D is uncertain. Germline CDR1 is SQVTM and CDR2 is ANQGSEA. V was pared by 0 bases and J by 4 bases, with 13 bases between. The CDR3 has 16 amino acids. DNA of the CDR3: TGCAGCGTTGAAGAAGTAAGGGCACAAGGGGCCAACGTCCTGACTTTC. Its protein product is CSVEEVRAQGANVLTF. The full variable domain, with the rest looked up from reference TRBV29-1 and TRBJ2-6, is SAVISQKPSRDICQRGTSLTIQCQVDSQVTMMFWYRQQPGQSLTLIATANQGSEATYESGFVIDKFPISRPNLTFSTLTVSNMSPEDSSIYLCSVEEVRAQGANVLTFGAGSRLTVL.

CDR3 region: CASTSGQGASPLHF. In DNA form, the CDR3 reads TGTGCCAGCACTTCAGGGCAGGGGGCTTCACCCCTCCACTTT. V is TRBV6-5 and J is TRBJ1-6; 8 nucleotides align to TRBD1. Trimming at V came to 7 bases and at J to 9 bases, leaving 8 bases not matched to a gene. The V gene's germline CDR1 is MNHEY and CDR2 SVGAGI. This CDR3 has 14 residues.